Listed below are T cell receptor beta chains from one sample, sequenced in a study of technical replicates of blood from a few donors. Method: immunoSEQ multiplex PCR; TCRdb's copy keeps in-frame clones and lacks some. The sample lists about 70,000 clones, about 89% seen once, with over 4% in the top ten. Input material: PBMCs. The receptors shown here come from a human donor in good health. Some clones in this sample may be carry-over from other donors' samples. CDR3s include the opening cysteine and the closing phenylalanine or tryptophan. D genes are given only for firm matches. Size is stated for part of the rows, as once, few or many counts, or as a class when the clone is expanded.

15 | - | TRBJ1-1 | TRBD1 | TRBV19 | CASSAAGTGAGEAFF | TGTGCCAGTAGTGCGGCGGGGACAGGGGCGGGTGAAGCTTTCTTT
11 | - | TRBJ2-1 | - | TRBV20-1 | CSAMPGSEQFF | TGCAGTGCCATGCCGGGGAGTGAGCAGTTCTTC
11 | few | TRBJ2-3 | - | TRBV20-1 | CSARVSERQYF | TGCAGTGCTAGAGTGTCCGAGCGGCAGTATTTT
17 | - | TRBJ2-3 | TRBD2 | TRBV2 | CASSDLGLAGSTDTQYF | TGTGCCAGCAGTGACCTAGGACTAGCGGGGAGCACAGATACGCAGTATTTT
16 | - | TRBJ2-1 | TRBD2 | TRBV4-3 | CASSQGASGSLNEQFF | TGCGCCAGCAGCCAAGGGGCTAGCGGTTCCCTCAATGAGCAGTTCTTC
16 | - | TRBJ2-5 | TRBD2 | TRBV7-2 | CASSREPGLAGGTQYF | TGTGCCAGCAGCCGAGAACCGGGACTAGCGGGAGGCACCCAGTACTTC
14 | - | TRBJ1-2 | TRBD1 | TRBV5-4 | CASSLGGGGDGYTF | TGTGCCAGCAGCTTGGGAGGGGGCGGGGATGGCTACACCTTC
15 | - | TRBJ2-1 | - | TRBV15 | CATSRSQGSYNEQFF | TGTGCCACCAGCAGAAGCCAGGGATCCTACAATGAGCAGTTCTTC
15 | - | TRBJ1-2 | TRBD1 | TRBV5-4 | CASSPRQGLIYGYTF | TGTGCCAGCAGTCCCAGACAGGGGCTCATCTATGGCTACACCTTC
20 | few | TRBJ2-2 | TRBD2 | TRBV7-6 | CASSLRRSSASGPHTGELFF | TGTGCCAGCAGCTTGCGTCGCTCGTCGGCTAGCGGGCCCCACACCGGGGAGCTGTTTTTT
16 | once | TRBJ2-1 | TRBD2 | TRBV7-9 | CASSLSGTSGGDEQFF | TGTGCCAGCAGCTTGTCCGGGACTAGTGGGGGGGATGAGCAGTTCTTC
14 | - | TRBJ1-5 | - | TRBV5-1 | CASSPDIGDQPQHF | TGCGCCAGCAGCCCGGATATCGGGGATCAGCCCCAGCATTTT
13 | - | TRBJ1-2 | - | TRBV5-5 | CASSLAARGGYTF | TGTGCCAGCAGCTTGGCTGCGCGGGGTGGCTACACCTTC
19 | - | TRBJ2-7 | TRBD2 | TRBV7-2 | CASSLGLAGGPGRSYEQYF | TGTGCCAGCAGCTTGGGACTAGCGGGAGGGCCTGGGCGCTCCTACGAGCAGTACTTC
14 | - | TRBJ2-7 | TRBD1 | TRBV4-2 | CASSQAGTGSEQYF | TGTGCCAGCAGCCAAGCCGGGACAGGGAGCGAGCAGTACTTC
18 | - | TRBJ2-2 | - | TRBV9 | CASSALTGLSVPTGELFF | TGTGCCAGCAGCGCCCTAACGGGGTTGTCCGTGCCCACCGGGGAGCTGTTTTTT
14 | once | TRBJ2-5 | TRBD1 | TRBV2 | CASSAGTGQETQYF | TGTGCCAGCAGTGCCGGGACAGGTCAAGAGACCCAGTACTTC
16 | - | TRBJ1-4 | TRBD1 | TRBV5-6 | CASSRRGTAANEKLFF | TGTGCCAGCAGCCGACGTGGGACAGCCGCTAATGAAAAACTGTTTTTT
15 | - | TRBJ2-1 | TRBD1 | TRBV5-1 | CASSRQGYTYNEQFF | TGCGCCAGCAGTCGACAGGGTTACACCTACAATGAGCAGTTCTTC
14 | - | TRBJ2-7 | TRBD1 | TRBV11-1 | CASSLRDRVGEQYF | TGTGCCAGCAGCCTCCGGGACAGGGTTGGCGAGCAGTACTTC
16 | - | TRBJ2-3 | TRBD2 | TRBV30 | CAWIPLGREGQDTQYF | TGTGCCTGGATCCCACTGGGGCGGGAGGGCCAAGATACGCAGTATTTT
15 | - | TRBJ1-2 | - | TRBV14 | CASSQNSGAERSYTF | TGTGCCAGCAGCCAAAACTCTGGGGCGGAAAGGAGCTACACCTTC
14 | many | TRBJ1-1 | - | TRBV15 | CATSRDLLQTEAFF | TGTGCCACCAGCAGAGATTTATTGCAGACTGAAGCTTTCTTT
14 | few | TRBJ1-2 | - | TRBV4-3 | CASSQDRGLGGYTF | TGCGCCAGCAGCCAAGATAGGGGATTAGGGGGCTACACCTTC
16 | few | TRBJ1-3 | TRBD1 | TRBV5-4 | CASSTQTGSSGNTIYF | TGTGCCAGCAGCACTCAGACAGGGAGCTCTGGAAACACCATATATTTT
13 | - | TRBJ1-4 | - | TRBV19 | CASSNQGNEKLFF | TGTGCCAGTAGTAACCAGGGAAATGAAAAACTGTTTTTT
18 | - | TRBJ2-1 | TRBD2 | TRBV7-9 | CASSQTSGRAGAYNEQFF | TGTGCCAGCAGCCAAACTAGCGGGAGGGCCGGCGCCTACAATGAGCAGTTCTTC
13 | - | TRBJ1-1 | - | TRBV7-8 | CASSTTRNTEAFF | TGTGCCAGCAGCACAACAAGGAACACTGAAGCTTTCTTT
14 | - | TRBJ2-5 | TRBD2 | TRBV10-3 | CAIRASGNQETQYF | TGTGCCATCAGGGCTAGCGGGAACCAAGAGACCCAGTACTTC
13 | - | TRBJ1-2 | - | TRBV7-6 | CASSLDRASGYTF | TGTGCCAGCAGCTTAGACAGGGCAAGTGGCTACACCTTC
13 | - | TRBJ1-1 | - | TRBV5-1 | CASSLGARTEAFF | TGCGCCAGCAGCTTGGGGGCGCGCACTGAAGCTTTCTTT
15 | - | TRBJ2-7 | TRBD2 | TRBV9 | CASSPRGDYVGEQYF | TGTGCCAGCAGCCCGCGGGGGGACTATGTGGGCGAGCAGTACTTC
16 | - | TRBJ2-7 | TRBD1 | TRBV6-6 | CASSYQGQGRAYEQYF | TGTGCCAGCAGTTACCAGGGACAGGGGAGAGCCTACGAGCAGTACTTC
14 | - | TRBJ2-1 | - | TRBV5-1 | CASSLAPGTNEQFF | TGCGCCAGCAGCTTGGCTCCGGGGACAAATGAGCAGTTCTTC
14 | many | TRBJ1-1 | TRBD1 | TRBV30 | CAWTGGLANTEAFF | TGTGCCTGGACAGGGGGCTTAGCGAACACTGAAGCTTTCTTT
15 | - | TRBJ2-7 | TRBD1 | TRBV13 | CASSATGGTSLEQYF | TGTGCCAGCAGCGCCACAGGGGGCACTTCCCTCGAGCAGTACTTC
15 | - | TRBJ1-2 | - | TRBV7-2 | CASSLAVQGGYGYTF | TGTGCCAGCAGCTTAGCGGTCCAGGGTGGCTATGGCTACACCTTC
16 | - | TRBJ2-2 | TRBD2 | TRBV11-2 | CASSPTIRGSGGELFF | TGTGCCAGCAGCCCTACCATCCGCGGGAGTGGCGGGGAGCTGTTTTTT
12 | - | TRBJ2-7 | - | TRBV29-1 | CSVTTGSYEQYF | TGCAGCGTCACGACAGGTTCCTACGAGCAGTACTTC
13 | - | TRBJ1-5 | - | TRBV29-1 | CSVETGDNQPQHF | TGCAGCGTTGAGACAGGTGACAATCAGCCCCAGCATTTT
13 | - | TRBJ2-7 | TRBD1 | TRBV6-6 | CASRAETGHEQYF | TGTGCCAGCAGAGCTGAGACAGGGCACGAGCAGTACTTC
14 | - | TRBJ2-5 | - | TRBV21-1 | CASKGTGHKETQYF | TGTGCCAGCAAAGGGACAGGACATAAAGAGACCCAGTACTTC
13 | - | TRBJ1-2 | - | TRBV5-8 | CASSLRGGYGYTF | TGTGCCAGCAGCTTGCGAGGGGGCTATGGCTACACCTTC
16 | once | TRBJ2-5 | TRBD2 | TRBV9 | CASSATSSEEKETQYF | TGTGCCAGCAGCGCGACTAGCTCCGAGGAAAAAGAGACCCAGTACTTC
12 | - | TRBJ1-2 | - | TRBV30 | CAWSLSGYGYTF | TGTGCCTGGAGTCTTTCGGGGTATGGCTACACCTTC
15 | - | TRBJ1-2 | TRBD1 | TRBV5-4 | CASSLKGAAMGGYTF | TGTGCCAGCAGCTTGAAGGGGGCCGCAATGGGTGGCTACACCTTC
12 | - | TRBJ1-1 | TRBD1 | TRBV6-5 | CASWDRVTEAFF | TGTGCCAGCTGGGACAGGGTCACTGAAGCTTTCTTT
20 | - | TRBJ2-4 | TRBD1 | TRBV5-1 | CASSLAGQGEILLAKNIQYF | TGCGCCAGCAGCTTGGCCGGACAGGGGGAGATCCTACTAGCCAAAAACATTCAGTACTTC
13 | - | TRBJ1-5 | - | TRBV10-3 | CAIRDYSNQPQHF | TGTGCCATCCGAGATTATAGCAATCAGCCCCAGCATTTT
14 | once | TRBJ1-4 | TRBD1 | TRBV30 | CAWSEGQGGEKLFF | TGTGCCTGGAGCGAAGGACAGGGTGGAGAAAAACTGTTTTTT
13 | - | TRBJ2-1 | - | TRBV4-3 | CASSQARYNEQFF | TGCGCCAGCAGCCAAGCCCGGTACAATGAGCAGTTCTTC
14 | - | TRBJ2-1 | TRBD2 | TRBV7-3 | CASSLAGDSDEQFF | TGTGCCAGCAGCTTAGCGGGGGACTCGGATGAGCAGTTCTTC
13 | - | TRBJ1-2 | - | TRBV9 | CASSVAPQDGYTF | TGTGCCAGCAGCGTAGCTCCACAGGATGGCTACACCTTC
16 | - | TRBJ2-2 | - | TRBV5-1 | CASSLRDSRGTGELFF | TGCGCCAGCAGCTTACGGGACTCTCGCGGCACCGGGGAGCTGTTTTTT